Reported below is one T cell receptor (beta chain). The sample is drawn from a study of blood T cell repertoires in COVID-19. Study as a whole: COVID-19 samples collected from the United States, Italy and Spain covered acute and convalescent phases. PBMCs, B-cell-depleted T cells, or T cells were the source of the cDNA or gDNA that made up the material.

In the original workflow: Nucleated cell number was recorded as an estimate derived from reference gene primer amplification. Sequencing used immunoSEQ multiplex PCR; TCRdb keeps in-frame clones, though not all of them. V, J and clone size reflect that table, while D and trimming were determined from the DNA. The sample contains 55,000 to 75,000 clones, around 90% of which appear only once. With V trimmed by 8 bases and J by 7 bases, 2 bases remained unmatched. Germline values: CDR1 MNHNY, CDR2 SVGAGI (reference sequence). The CDR3 is 11 residues long. The sequence came from a human donor with active COVID-19. The donor label of this sample is uncertain. Specimen: peripheral blood. The chain uses TRBV6-6 and TRBJ2-1, with TRBD2 matching 7 bases. The CDR3 coding sequence is TGTGCCAGCTGGGGGGGAAATGAGCAGTTCTTC. Protein sequence: CASWGGNEQFF.